This entry is about one TCR beta chain. Antigen specificity is unknown. The data derive from a study of cytomegalovirus exposure and HLA in healthy donors. Study findings and constraints: In vitro confirmation showed three CMV-associated chains to be CMV antigen specific. Some V segments (TRBV6-2 and TRBV6-3 among them) were excluded as indistinguishable. Later on, an analysis showed TCR association rates differing by HLA locus, with DRB1 the most and HLA-C the fewest.

PCR amplification relied on 60 Vbeta primers (plus 13 Jbeta primers). The authors' processing: The count from a later analysis was roughly 80 million unique TCR beta chains, about 10 million of them shared. Some clones are missing from TCRdb's copy, which holds only in-frame ones; the method was immunoSEQ multiplex PCR. V and J calls and clone size follow that table, whereas D and trimming were derived from the DNA. The data contain tens of thousands of clones, 81% of them singletons. From germline, CDR1 is MNHEY and CDR2 SVGAGI. V was cut by 6 bases and J by 3 bases, with 14 bases left in between. The CDR3 runs 14 residues.

The sequence was collected from a man in his forties or fifties in good health and CMV-seronegative. Sequencing input: PBMCs. V usage is TRBV6-5 and J usage is TRBJ1-2; D is unresolved. DNA for the CDR3: TGTGCCAGCAGCCAATCCCAGATATACTATGGCTACACCTTC. The encoded protein is CASSQSQIYYGYTF.